This T cell receptor (beta chain) comes out of a study of blood T cell repertoires in COVID-19. Produced via immunoSEQ multiplex PCR; TCRdb's table is partial and in-frame only. Of roughly 300,000 clones listed, about nine tenths were seen once; the top ten hold about 4.2%. The CDR3 consists of 15 residues. V was pared by 0 bases and J by 3 bases, with 1 base of the junction left unmatched. CDR1 is SGHKS and CDR2 is YYEKEE in the germline V gene (reference sequence). The participants were between roughly 18 and 89 years old and came from 24 US areas. Sequences were obtained from PBMCs or T cells enriched from blood (not recorded which). This receptor was identified in a man younger than 45 who had recovered from COVID-19. This rearrangement joins TRBV5-5 to TRBJ1-3; 9 nucleotides align to TRBD1. DNA for the CDR3: TGTGCCAGCAGCTTGGACAGGGGGCATGGAAACACCATATATTTT. It yields the protein CASSLDRGHGNTIYF.